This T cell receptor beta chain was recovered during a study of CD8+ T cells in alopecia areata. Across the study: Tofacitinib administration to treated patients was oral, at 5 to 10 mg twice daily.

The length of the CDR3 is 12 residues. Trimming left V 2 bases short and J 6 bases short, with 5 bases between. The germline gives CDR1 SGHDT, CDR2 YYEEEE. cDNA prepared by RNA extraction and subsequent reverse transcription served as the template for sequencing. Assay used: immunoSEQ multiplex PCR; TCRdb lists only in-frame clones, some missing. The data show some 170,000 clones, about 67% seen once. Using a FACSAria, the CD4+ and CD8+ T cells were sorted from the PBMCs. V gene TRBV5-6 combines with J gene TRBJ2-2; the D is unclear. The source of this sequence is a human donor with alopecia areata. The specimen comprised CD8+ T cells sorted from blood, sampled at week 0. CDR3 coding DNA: TGTGCCAGCAGCTTCTGGTCCGGGGAGCTGTTTTTT. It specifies CASSFWSGELFF.